Sequencing of this T cell receptor (beta chain) was carried out in a study of shared clonotypes between healthy human individuals. Study-level points and caveats: It was expected that sequencing depth would affect clonotype sharing among donors. Richness estimates generally favored naive over memory subsets.

The protocol was immunoSEQ multiplex PCR, while the TCRdb copy is restricted to in-frame clones and leaves out a portion. The sample includes 1.6 million or so clones, roughly 96% of them seen just once. Division of CD4+ cells produced a CD45RA+ naive subset and a CD45RA-negative memory subset. With respect to this clone: Its antigen is unknown.

Input material: naive CD4+ T cells sorted from blood. This sample's subset: CD45RA+ positively selected. The TCR was taken from a man younger than 40 in good health.

The CDR3 coding sequence is TGTGCCAGCAGTCGCTTAGGGACCAGACAGGTCCCCTACGAGCAGTACTTC. Translating gives CASSRLGTRQVPYEQYF. The genes are TRBV11-3 and TRBJ2-7; tentatively, D is TRBD1 (6 bases). The germline V gene encodes CDR1 SGHNT and CDR2 YENEEA. The V gene lost 6 bases and the J gene lost 2 bases, with 23 bases spanning the gap. This CDR3 is built from 17 residues.